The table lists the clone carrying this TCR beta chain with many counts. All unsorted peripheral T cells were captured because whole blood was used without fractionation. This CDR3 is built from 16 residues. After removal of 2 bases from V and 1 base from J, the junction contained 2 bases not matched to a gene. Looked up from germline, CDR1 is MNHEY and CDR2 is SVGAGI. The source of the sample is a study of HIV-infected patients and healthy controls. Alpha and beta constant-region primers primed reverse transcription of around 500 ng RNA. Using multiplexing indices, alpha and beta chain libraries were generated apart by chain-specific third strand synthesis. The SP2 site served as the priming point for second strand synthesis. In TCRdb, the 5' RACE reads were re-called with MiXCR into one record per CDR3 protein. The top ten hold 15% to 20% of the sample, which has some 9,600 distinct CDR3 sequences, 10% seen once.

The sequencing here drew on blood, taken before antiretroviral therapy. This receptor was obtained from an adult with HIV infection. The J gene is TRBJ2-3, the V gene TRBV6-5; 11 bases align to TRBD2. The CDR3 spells CASSYTLAGGTDTQYF. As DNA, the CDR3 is TGTGCCAGCAGTTACACACTAGCGGGGGGCACAGATACGCAGTATTTT.